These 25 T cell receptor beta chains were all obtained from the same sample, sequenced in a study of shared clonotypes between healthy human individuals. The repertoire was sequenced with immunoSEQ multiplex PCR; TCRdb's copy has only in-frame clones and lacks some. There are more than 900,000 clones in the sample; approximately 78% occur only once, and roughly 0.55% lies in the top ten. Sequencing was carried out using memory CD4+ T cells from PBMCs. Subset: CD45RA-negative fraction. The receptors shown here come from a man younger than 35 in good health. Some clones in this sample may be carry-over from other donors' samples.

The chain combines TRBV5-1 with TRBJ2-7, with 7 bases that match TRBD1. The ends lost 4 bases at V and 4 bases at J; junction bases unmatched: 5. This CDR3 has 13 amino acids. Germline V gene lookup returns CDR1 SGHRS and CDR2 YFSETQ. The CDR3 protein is CASSRDSFYEQYF. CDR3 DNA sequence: TGCGCCAGCAGCCGGGACAGTTTTTACGAGCAGTACTTC.

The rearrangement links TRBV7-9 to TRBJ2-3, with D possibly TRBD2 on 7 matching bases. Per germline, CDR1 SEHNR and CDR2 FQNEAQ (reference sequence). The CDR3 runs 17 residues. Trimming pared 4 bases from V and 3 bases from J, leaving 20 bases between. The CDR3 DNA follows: TGTGCCAGCAGCTCCGCGGGGGCGGGAAGGAGGACAGATACGCAGTATTTT. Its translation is CASSSAGAGRRTDTQYF.

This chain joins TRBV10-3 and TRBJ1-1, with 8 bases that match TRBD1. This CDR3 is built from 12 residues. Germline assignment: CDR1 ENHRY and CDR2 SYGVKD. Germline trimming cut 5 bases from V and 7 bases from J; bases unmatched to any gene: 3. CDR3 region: CAISPDRVEAFF. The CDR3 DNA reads TGTGCCATCAGTCCGGACAGGGTTGAAGCTTTCTTT.

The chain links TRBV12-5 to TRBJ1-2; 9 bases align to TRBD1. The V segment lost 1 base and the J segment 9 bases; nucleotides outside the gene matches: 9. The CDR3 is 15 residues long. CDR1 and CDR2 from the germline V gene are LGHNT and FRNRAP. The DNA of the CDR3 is TGTGCTAGTGGTTTGGAGGTGGGACAGGGTGCCAGCTACACCTTC. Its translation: CASGLEVGQGASYTF.

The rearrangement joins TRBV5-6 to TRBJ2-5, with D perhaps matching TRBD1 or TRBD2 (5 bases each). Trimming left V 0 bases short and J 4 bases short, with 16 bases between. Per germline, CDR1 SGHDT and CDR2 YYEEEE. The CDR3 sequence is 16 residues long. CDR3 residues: CASSLASGASLETQYF. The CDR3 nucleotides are TGTGCCAGCAGCTTGGCTAGTGGGGCTAGCTTAGAGACCCAGTACTTC.

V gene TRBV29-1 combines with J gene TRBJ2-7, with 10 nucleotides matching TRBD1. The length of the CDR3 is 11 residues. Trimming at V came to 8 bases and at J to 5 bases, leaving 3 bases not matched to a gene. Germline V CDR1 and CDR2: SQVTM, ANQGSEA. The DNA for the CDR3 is TGCAGCTATGGACAGGGGGACGAGCAGTACTTC. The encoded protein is CSYGQGDEQYF.

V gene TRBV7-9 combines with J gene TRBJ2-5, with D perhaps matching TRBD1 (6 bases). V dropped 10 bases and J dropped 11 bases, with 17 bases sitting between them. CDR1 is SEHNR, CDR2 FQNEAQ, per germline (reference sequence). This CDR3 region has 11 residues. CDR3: CATYTGMGQYF. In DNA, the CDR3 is TGTGCCACCTACACAGGGATGGGGCAGTACTTC.

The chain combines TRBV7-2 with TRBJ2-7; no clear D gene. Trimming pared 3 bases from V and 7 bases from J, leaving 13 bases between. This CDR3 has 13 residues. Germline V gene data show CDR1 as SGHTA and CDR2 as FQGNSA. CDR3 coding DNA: TGTGCCAGCAGCTTGAATACCCTGGGGGAGCAGTACTTC. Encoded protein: CASSLNTLGEQYF.

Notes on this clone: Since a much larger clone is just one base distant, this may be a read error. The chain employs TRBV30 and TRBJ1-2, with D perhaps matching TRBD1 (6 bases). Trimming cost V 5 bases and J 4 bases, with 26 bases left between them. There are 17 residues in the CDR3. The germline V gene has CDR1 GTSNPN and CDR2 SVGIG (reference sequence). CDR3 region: CAWSYLTEDRFSYGYTF. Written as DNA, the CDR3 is TGTGCCTGGTCCTACCTAACAGAGGACAGATTTAGCTATGGCTACACCTTC. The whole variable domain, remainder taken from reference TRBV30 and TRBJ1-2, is SQTIHQWPATLVQPVGSPLSLECTVEGTSNPNLYWYRQAAGRGLQLLFYSVGIGQISSEVPQNLSASRPQDRQFILSSKKLLLSDSGFYLCAWSYLTEDRFSYGYTFGSGTRLTVV.

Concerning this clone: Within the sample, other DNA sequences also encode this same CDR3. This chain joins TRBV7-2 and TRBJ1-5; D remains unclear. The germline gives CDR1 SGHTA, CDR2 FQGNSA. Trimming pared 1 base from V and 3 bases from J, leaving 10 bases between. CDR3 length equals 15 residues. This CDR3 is CASSLGQGPNQPQHF. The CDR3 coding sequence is TGTGCCAGCAGCTTAGGACAAGGGCCCAATCAGCCCCAGCATTTT. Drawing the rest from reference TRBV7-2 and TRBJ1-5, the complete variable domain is GAGVSQSPSNKVTEKGKDVELRCDPISGHTALYWYRQSLGQGLEFLIYFQGNSAPDKSGLPSDRFSAERTGGSVSTLTIQRTQQEDSAVYLCASSLGQGPNQPQHFGDGTRLSIL.

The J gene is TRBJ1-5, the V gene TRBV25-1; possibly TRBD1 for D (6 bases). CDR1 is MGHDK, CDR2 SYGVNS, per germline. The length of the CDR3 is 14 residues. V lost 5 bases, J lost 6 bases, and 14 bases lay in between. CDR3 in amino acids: CASSTGQNVQPQHF. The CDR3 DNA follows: TGTGCCAGCAGTACCGGACAGAATGTTCAGCCCCAGCATTTT.

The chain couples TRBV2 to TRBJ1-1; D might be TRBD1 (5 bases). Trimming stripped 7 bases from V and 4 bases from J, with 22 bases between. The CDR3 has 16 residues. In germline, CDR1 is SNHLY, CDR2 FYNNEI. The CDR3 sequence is CASTRDVEPKGTEAFF. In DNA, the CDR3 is TGTGCCAGCACCCGGGACGTTGAACCGAAGGGCACTGAAGCTTTCTTT.

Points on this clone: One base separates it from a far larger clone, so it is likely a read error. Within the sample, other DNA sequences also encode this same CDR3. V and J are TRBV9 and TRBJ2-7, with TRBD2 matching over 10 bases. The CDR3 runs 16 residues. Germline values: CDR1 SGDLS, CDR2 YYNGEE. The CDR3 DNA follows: TGTGCCAGCAGCCCCTATAGACTAGCGGGTTTCTACGAGCAGTACTTT. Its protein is CASSPYRLAGFYEQYF.

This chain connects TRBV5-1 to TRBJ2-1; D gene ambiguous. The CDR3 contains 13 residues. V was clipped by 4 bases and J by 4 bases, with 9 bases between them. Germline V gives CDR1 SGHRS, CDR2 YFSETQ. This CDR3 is CASSMAGYNEQFF. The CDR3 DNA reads TGCGCCAGCAGCATGGCCGGGTACAATGAGCAGTTCTTC.

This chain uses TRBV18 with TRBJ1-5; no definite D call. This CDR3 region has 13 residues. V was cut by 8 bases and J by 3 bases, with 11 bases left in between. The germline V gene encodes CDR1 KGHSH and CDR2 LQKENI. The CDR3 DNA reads TGTGCCAGCCGCAGTGGCACCAATCAGCCCCAGCATTTT. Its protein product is CASRSGTNQPQHF.

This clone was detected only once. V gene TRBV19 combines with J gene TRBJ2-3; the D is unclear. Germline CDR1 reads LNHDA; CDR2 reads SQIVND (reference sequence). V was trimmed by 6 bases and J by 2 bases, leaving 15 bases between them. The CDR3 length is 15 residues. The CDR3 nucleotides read TGTGCCAGTAGATCCCTCACGGACGCCACAGATACGCAGTATTTT. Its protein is CASRSLTDATDTQYF.

In nucleotides, the CDR3 is TGTGCCAGCAGCTATGGGCAGGGAGATGGCTACACCTTC. Its protein is CASSYGQGDGYTF. The rearrangement uses TRBV7-9 and TRBJ1-2; perhaps TRBD1 as D (5 bases). The ends were cut back, 4 bases at V and 6 bases at J, with 12 bases in the middle. This CDR3 is 13 amino acids long. Germline V CDR1 and CDR2: SEHNR, FQNEAQ (reference sequence).

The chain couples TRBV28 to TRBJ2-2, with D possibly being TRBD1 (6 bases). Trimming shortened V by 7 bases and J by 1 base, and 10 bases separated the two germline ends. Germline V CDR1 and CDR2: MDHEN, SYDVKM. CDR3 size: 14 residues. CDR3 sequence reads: CASKQGRNTGELFF. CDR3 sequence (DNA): TGTGCCAGCAAACAGGGAAGGAACACCGGGGAGCTGTTTTTT.

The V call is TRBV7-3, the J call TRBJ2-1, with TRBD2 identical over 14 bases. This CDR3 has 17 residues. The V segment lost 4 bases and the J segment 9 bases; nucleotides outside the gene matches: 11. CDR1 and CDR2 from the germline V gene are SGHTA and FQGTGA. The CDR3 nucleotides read TGTGCCAGCAGCTCCACCGGGACTAGCGGGAGTTATGGTGAGCAGTTCTTC. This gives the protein CASSSTGTSGSYGEQFF.

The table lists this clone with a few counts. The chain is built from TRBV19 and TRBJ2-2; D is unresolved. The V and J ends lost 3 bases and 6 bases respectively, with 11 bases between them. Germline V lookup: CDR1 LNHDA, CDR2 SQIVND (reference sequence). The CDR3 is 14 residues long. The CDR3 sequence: CASSIERAPGELFF. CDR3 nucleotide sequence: TGTGCCAGTAGTATTGAACGGGCCCCCGGGGAGCTGTTTTTT.

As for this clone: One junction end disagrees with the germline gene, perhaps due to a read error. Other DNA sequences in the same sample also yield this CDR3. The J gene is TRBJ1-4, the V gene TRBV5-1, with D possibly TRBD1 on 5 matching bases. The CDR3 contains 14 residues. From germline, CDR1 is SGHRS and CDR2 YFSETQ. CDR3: CASSLGVGSEKLFF. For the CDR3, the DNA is TGCGCCAGCAGTTTGGGGGTTGGGTCCGAAAAACTGTTTTTT.

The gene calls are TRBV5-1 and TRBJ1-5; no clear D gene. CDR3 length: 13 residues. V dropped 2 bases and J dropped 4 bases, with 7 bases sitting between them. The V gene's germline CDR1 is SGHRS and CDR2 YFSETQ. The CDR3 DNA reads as TGCGCCAGCAGCTTCAATGGGAATCAGCCCCAGCATTTT. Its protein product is CASSFNGNQPQHF. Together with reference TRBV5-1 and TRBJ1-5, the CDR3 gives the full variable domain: KAGVTQTPRYLIKTRGQQVTLSCSPISGHRSVSWYQQTPGQGLQFLFEYFSETQRNKGNFPGRFSGRQFSNSRSEMNVSTLELGDSALYLCASSFNGNQPQHFGDGTRLSIL.

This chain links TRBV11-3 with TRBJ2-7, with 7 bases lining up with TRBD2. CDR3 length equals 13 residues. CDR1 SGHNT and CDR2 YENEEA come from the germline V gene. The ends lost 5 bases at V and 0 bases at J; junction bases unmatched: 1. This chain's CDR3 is CASSRTSSYEQYF. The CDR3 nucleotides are TGTGCCAGCAGCAGGACTAGCTCCTACGAGCAGTACTTC.

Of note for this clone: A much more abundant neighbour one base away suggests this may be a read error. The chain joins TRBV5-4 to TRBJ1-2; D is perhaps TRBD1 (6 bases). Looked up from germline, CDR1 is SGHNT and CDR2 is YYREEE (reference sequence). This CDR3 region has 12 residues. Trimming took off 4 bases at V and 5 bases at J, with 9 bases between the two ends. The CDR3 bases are TGTGCCAGCAGCCCACAGGGTTATGGCTACACCTTC. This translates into CASSPQGYGYTF.

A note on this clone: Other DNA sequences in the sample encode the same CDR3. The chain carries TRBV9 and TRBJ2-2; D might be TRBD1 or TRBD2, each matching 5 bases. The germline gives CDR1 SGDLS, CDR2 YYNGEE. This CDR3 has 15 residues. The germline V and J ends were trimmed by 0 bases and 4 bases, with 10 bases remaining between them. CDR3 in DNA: TGTGCCAGCAGCGTAGGCCAGGGACGCACCGGGGAGCTGTTTTTT. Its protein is CASSVGQGRTGELFF.